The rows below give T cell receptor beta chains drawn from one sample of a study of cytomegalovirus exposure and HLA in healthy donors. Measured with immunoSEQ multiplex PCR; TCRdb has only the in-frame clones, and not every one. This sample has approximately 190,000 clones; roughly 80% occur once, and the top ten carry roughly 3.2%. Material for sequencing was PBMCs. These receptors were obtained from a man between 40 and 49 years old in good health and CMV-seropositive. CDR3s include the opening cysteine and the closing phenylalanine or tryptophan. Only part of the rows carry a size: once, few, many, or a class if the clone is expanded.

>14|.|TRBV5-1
CASSHRGPGNTIYF
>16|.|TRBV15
CATSRDPLDRVETQYF
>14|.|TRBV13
CASGRQASSYEQYF
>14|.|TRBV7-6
CASSLGTGRSPLHF
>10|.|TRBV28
CSSGSYEQYF
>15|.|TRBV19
CASSIEGARNQPQHF
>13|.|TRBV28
CASSLNRGNGYTF
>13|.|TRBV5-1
CASRAGGALPQHF
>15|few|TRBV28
CASKRGDLPFSEQYF
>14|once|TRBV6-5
CASSYSTGRETQYF
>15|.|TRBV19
CASSIQGQNYNEQFF
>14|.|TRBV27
CASTGAAGANVLTF
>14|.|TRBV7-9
CASSFTSSQETQYF
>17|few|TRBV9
CASSPPWGGNLNYGYTF
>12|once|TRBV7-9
CASSSTGDEQYF
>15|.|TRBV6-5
CASTGGGDRVRGYTF
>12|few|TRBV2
CASTRQGYGYTF
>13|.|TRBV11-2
CAITGASTDTQYF
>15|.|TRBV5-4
CASSPGGGEEETQYF
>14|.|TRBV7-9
CASSLRQGGETQYF
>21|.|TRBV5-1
CASSSRPGHRSPFNSNQPQHF
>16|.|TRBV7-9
CASSLGSGGGTDTQYF
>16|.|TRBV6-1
CASSERDRSYQETQYF
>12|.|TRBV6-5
CASSPTGDEAFF
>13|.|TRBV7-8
CASSPRGNTEAFF
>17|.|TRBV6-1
CASSERSAGFPGNTIYF
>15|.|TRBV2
CASSEEGQGYNEQFF
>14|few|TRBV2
CASSPRGRGVEQFF
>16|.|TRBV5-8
CASSFGAFRSNYGYTF
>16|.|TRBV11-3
CASSPEGQGSYNEQFF
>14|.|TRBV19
CASSMWDSSYEQYF
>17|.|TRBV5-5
CASSLPAGGPVADTQYF
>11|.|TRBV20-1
CSAMGPETQYF